Listed here are 27 T cell receptor beta chains from one sample, sequenced in a study of T cell responses to AZD1222 COVID-19 vaccine. Sequencing used immunoSEQ multiplex PCR; TCRdb keeps in-frame clones, though not all of them. The data contain approximately 120,000 clones, 88% of them seen just once; the ten biggest clones take up 5% to 7%. The sequences come from peripheral blood, collected 28 days after the second AZD1222 dose. Every receptor here comes from an adult who received the AZD1222 COVID-19 vaccine.

The J gene is TRBJ2-2, the V gene TRBV27; 8 positions match TRBD1. V lost 6 bases and J lost 7; bases outside the gene matches: 13. Germline lookup yields CDR1 MNHEY and CDR2 SMNVEV (reference sequence). This CDR3 contains 16 residues. The CDR3 region is CASSEGWTGFGGELFF. The CDR3 DNA reads as TGTGCCAGCAGCGAAGGGTGGACAGGGTTTGGCGGGGAGCTGTTTTTT.

The V and J genes are TRBV19 and TRBJ2-1; TRBD2 matches at 10 bases. Germline V CDR1 and CDR2: LNHDA, SQIVND (reference sequence). V lost 3 bases to trimming and J lost 5 bases; unmatched junction nucleotides: 13. The length of the CDR3 is 18 residues. DNA of the CDR3: TGTGCCAGTAGTATGACCCCTCGAGAAGCGGGAGGGCACAATGAGCAGTTCTTC. Residues: CASSMTPREAGGHNEQFF.

The rearrangement links TRBV18 to TRBJ1-1, with 11 nucleotides matching TRBD1. Germline CDR1 KGHSH, CDR2 LQKENI. V was clipped by 6 bases and J by 10 bases; unmatched bases: 10. This CDR3 contains 14 residues. The CDR3 nucleotides read TGTGCCAGCTCCCCTGGACAGGGGGCGGAATCAGCTTTCTTT. Protein sequence: CASSPGQGAESAFF.

The chain is built from TRBV3-1 (or the pseudogene TRBV3-2) and TRBJ1-1; no clear D. This CDR3 has 16 amino acids. CDR1 LGHDT and CDR2 YNNKEL come from the germline V gene (reference sequence). The V end was cut by 5 bases, the J end by 0 bases, with 16 bases between. The CDR3 is CASSLGKSLLNTEAFF. In DNA, the CDR3 is TGTGCCAGCAGCTTAGGAAAGTCGCTGTTGAACACTGAAGCTTTCTTT.

The genes are TRBV10-1 and TRBJ1-4; no definite D call. Trimming shortened V by 6 bases and J by 0 bases, and 14 bases separated the two germline ends. The CDR3 consists of 16 residues. Germline V gene lookup returns CDR1 WNHNN and CDR2 SYGVQD (reference sequence). The CDR3 is CASSSRRFATNEKLFF. The CDR3 DNA is TGCGCCAGCAGCAGCAGGAGGTTTGCAACTAATGAAAAACTGTTTTTT.

The rearrangement links TRBV20-1 to TRBJ1-1, with D hard to call. The CDR3 loop spans 11 amino acids. CDR1 DFQATT and CDR2 SNEGSKA come from the germline V gene (reference sequence). Trimming left V 5 bases short and J 2 bases short, with 6 bases between. The CDR3, as DNA: TGCAGTGCTGGTGACAACACTGAAGCTTTCTTT. Translation: CSAGDNTEAFF.

The rearrangement uses TRBV2 and TRBJ1-1; 9 bases are shared with TRBD1. There are 15 residues in the CDR3. V lost 5 bases and J lost 4; bases outside the gene matches: 8. The germline V gene encodes CDR1 SNHLY and CDR2 FYNNEI. CDR3 loop: CASSQDRGWSTEAFF. The DNA for the CDR3 is TGTGCCAGCAGTCAGGACAGGGGATGGAGCACTGAAGCTTTCTTT.

This clone has a single count. The rearrangement links TRBV30 to TRBJ1-1; weak D call: TRBD1 (6 bases). Per germline, CDR1 GTSNPN and CDR2 SVGIG (reference sequence). The germline V and J ends were trimmed by 4 bases and 1 base, with 13 bases remaining between them. The CDR3 length is 14 residues. The CDR3 loop is CAWNRGQGNTEAFF. In nucleotides, the CDR3 is TGTGCCTGGAATCGGGGGCAGGGGAACACTGAAGCTTTCTTT.

The chain carries TRBV7-3 and TRBJ2-3, with 7 bases identical to TRBD1. In germline, CDR1 is SGHTA, CDR2 FQGTGA. Trimming cost V 5 bases and J 2 bases; bases outside gene matches: 10. CDR3 length: 16 amino acids. The CDR3 loop reads CASSHTGVADTDTQYF. CDR3 nucleotide sequence: TGTGCCAGCAGCCACACAGGGGTAGCAGACACAGATACGCAGTATTTT.

This chain's CDR3 is CSVEGSSYEQYF. The CDR3 nucleotides are TGCAGCGTTGAGGGTAGCTCCTACGAGCAGTACTTC. The V and J genes are TRBV29-1 and TRBJ2-7; D is unresolved. Germline CDR1 SQVTM, CDR2 ANQGSEA. The CDR3 sequence is 12 residues long. V lost 3 bases and J 0 bases, leaving 6 bases between the germline ends.

J is TRBJ2-5 and V is TRBV4-3; D gene uncertain. CDR1 is LGHNA and CDR2 is YSLEER in the germline V gene. The CDR3 has 13 amino acids. The V gene lost 4 bases and the J gene lost 5 bases, with 11 bases spanning the gap. The CDR3 DNA sequence: TGCGCCAGCAGCCCCCTACCCGGGGAGACCCAGTACTTC. Its translation is CASSPLPGETQYF.

CDR3 in amino acids: CAWSVQDINPRTNEKLFF. The CDR3 bases are TGTGCCTGGAGTGTACAGGACATCAATCCGCGGACTAATGAAAAACTGTTTTTT. The chain uses TRBV30 and TRBJ1-4; TRBD1 is a possible D gene (5 bases). This CDR3 region has 18 residues. Germline V gene sequence: CDR1 GTSNPN, CDR2 SVGIG (reference sequence). Trimming took off 0 bases at V and 2 bases at J, with 19 bases between the two ends.

The V call is TRBV29-1, the J call TRBJ1-2; possible D gene TRBD1, 6 bases. V dropped 7 bases and J dropped 13 bases, with 25 bases sitting between them. Germline V lookup: CDR1 SQVTM, CDR2 ANQGSEA. CDR3 size: 13 residues. CDR3 sequence reads: CSATFRDAGVITF. The CDR3, as DNA: TGCAGCGCGACTTTCCGGGACGCAGGGGTCATCACCTTC.

J is TRBJ2-5 and V is TRBV5-1; 7 bases are a match to TRBD1. Germline V gene sequence: CDR1 SGHRS, CDR2 YFSETQ. Trimming removed 4 bases from V and 2 bases from J; junction bases left unmatched: 8. The CDR3 consists of 15 residues. CDR3 nucleotide sequence: TGCGCCAGCAGCATAATTCCGGGACAGCAAGAGACCCAGTACTTC. It is translated as CASSIIPGQQETQYF. Supplemented by reference TRBV5-1 and TRBJ2-5, the full variable domain reads KAGVTQTPRYLIKTRGQQVTLSCSPISGHRSVSWYQQTPGQGLQFLFEYFSETQRNKGNFPGRFSGRQFSNSRSEMNVSTLELGDSALYLCASSIIPGQQETQYFGPGTRLLVL.

The chain uses TRBV28 and TRBJ2-7; D is unresolved. Trimming took off 6 bases at V and 6 bases at J, with 18 bases between the two ends. The CDR3 covers 14 residues. Germline V gene data show CDR1 as MDHEN and CDR2 as SYDVKM. CDR3: CASSPLWTTSEQYF. CDR3 bases: TGTGCCAGCAGCCCACTCTGGACCACCTCCGAGCAGTACTTC. Complete variable domain (other parts from reference TRBV28 and TRBJ2-7): DVKVTQSSRYLVKRTGEKVFLECVQDMDHENMFWYRQDPGLGLRLIYFSYDVKMKEKGDIPEGYSVSREKKERFSLILESASTNQTSMYLCASSPLWTTSEQYFGPGTRLTVT.

The gene calls are TRBV5-4 and TRBJ2-1, with 12 bases fitting TRBD2. Germline assignment: CDR1 SGHNT and CDR2 YYREEE (reference sequence). The CDR3 runs 15 residues. Trimming cost V 3 bases and J 4 bases; bases outside gene matches: 2. The CDR3 nucleotides are TGTGCCAGCAGCTCAGGGACTAGCGGGTACAATGAGCAGTTCTTC. Translation: CASSSGTSGYNEQFF.

The genes are TRBV12-3 or TRBV12-4 and TRBJ1-5; 7 bases fit TRBD1. V was pared by 6 bases and J by 8 bases, with 4 bases of the junction left unmatched. This CDR3 is built from 12 residues. In nucleotides, the CDR3 is TGTGCCAGCAGCCGAGGACAGGAGCCCCAGCATTTT. This sequence encodes CASSRGQEPQHF.

The gene calls are TRBV2 and TRBJ2-1; weak D call: TRBD2 (6 bases). The V end lost 9 bases, the J end lost 3 bases, and 9 bases lay between the germline ends. The CDR3 extends over 12 amino acids. Germline CDR1 is SNHLY and CDR2 is FYNNEI. The CDR3 DNA is TGTGCCAGGGGGGGTGTCTACAATGAGCAGTTCTTC. Amino acids: CARGGVYNEQFF.

The CDR3 DNA reads as TGTGCCAGCACCAGCGGGGGGGCTTTCGAGCAGTACTTC. Translation gives CASTSGGAFEQYF. The chain uses TRBV11-3 and TRBJ2-7; 10 bases fit TRBD2. Germline CDR1 SGHNT, CDR2 YENEEA. Trimming removed 7 bases from V and 6 bases from J; junction bases left unmatched: 6. This CDR3 comprises 13 residues.

The chain links TRBV10-1 to TRBJ2-1, with TRBD2 identical over 7 bases. V trimming: 6 bases; J trimming: 9 bases; junction bases outside the gene matches: 8. Germline values: CDR1 WNHNN, CDR2 SYGVQD (reference sequence). This CDR3 is built from 13 residues. This CDR3 is CASSGTPGGEQFF. The DNA of the CDR3 is TGCGCCAGCAGCGGGACGCCGGGGGGTGAGCAGTTCTTC.

The CDR3 here is CASSSSDRNEQYF. CDR3 bases: TGCGCCAGCAGCTCCTCGGACAGGAACGAGCAGTACTTC. The rearrangement uses TRBV5-1 and TRBJ2-7; the match to TRBD1 covers 7 bases. V dropped 3 bases and J dropped 5; count of bases not matched to a gene: 5. CDR3 length equals 13 residues. Germline V lookup: CDR1 SGHRS, CDR2 YFSETQ.

The V and J genes are TRBV4-1 and TRBJ2-1; D is possibly TRBD2 (5 bases). The CDR3 has 15 residues. V was pared by 0 bases and J by 4 bases, with 10 bases between. From germline, CDR1 is MGHRA and CDR2 YSYEKL. CDR3 sequence: CASSQEGAPYNEQFF. The CDR3, as DNA: TGCGCCAGCAGCCAAGAGGGAGCCCCATACAATGAGCAGTTCTTC.

This chain links TRBV10-1 with TRBJ2-2; D ambiguous. CDR3 length: 14 residues. V was shortened by 3 bases and J by 4 bases, with 9 bases between the two germline ends. The germline gives CDR1 WNHNN, CDR2 SYGVQD (reference sequence). The CDR3: CASSDSVGTGELFF. The CDR3 nucleotides are TGCGCCAGCAGTGACAGCGTAGGCACCGGGGAGCTGTTTTTT.

The chain recombines TRBV19 with TRBJ2-1; 7 bases are a match to TRBD1. Trimming cost V 10 bases and J 9 bases; bases outside gene matches: 15. In germline, CDR1 is LNHDA, CDR2 SQIVND (reference sequence). The CDR3 loop spans 14 amino acids. This chain's CDR3 is CATQTGSVTTEQFF. The CDR3 bases are TGTGCCACTCAGACAGGGTCGGTTACAACTGAGCAGTTCTTC.

This chain links TRBV7-9 with TRBJ2-6; 7 nucleotides match TRBD1. Germline V CDR1 and CDR2: SEHNR, FQNEAQ (reference sequence). The CDR3 has 16 residues. V gave up 7 bases and J gave up 2 bases; unmatched junction bases: 8. CDR3 coding DNA: TGTGCCAGCACCGGACAGGAGATCGCTGGGGCCAACGTCCTGACTTTC. Amino acids: CASTGQEIAGANVLTF.

This chain links TRBV3-1 (or the pseudogene TRBV3-2) with TRBJ2-3; tentatively, D is TRBD1 or TRBD2 (5 bases each). V lost 9 bases, J lost 2 bases, and 39 bases lay in between. Germline CDR1 is LGHDT and CDR2 is YNNKEL (reference sequence). CDR3 size: 22 residues. The CDR3 loop is CASLPTITGTAYPLFPTDTQYF. In DNA form, the CDR3 reads TGTGCCAGTCTGCCGACGATTACCGGGACGGCGTACCCCTTATTCCCCACAGATACGCAGTATTTT.

The J gene is TRBJ2-1, the V gene TRBV20-1, with D perhaps matching TRBD1 (6 bases). The V end lost 7 bases, the J end lost 6 bases, and 7 bases lay between the germline ends. The CDR3 extends over 10 amino acids. Germline V gives CDR1 DFQATT, CDR2 SNEGSKA (reference sequence). CDR3 sequence: CSVQGNEQFF. The CDR3 region has the DNA TGCAGTGTACAGGGCAATGAGCAGTTCTTC.